Listed below are T cell receptor beta chains from one sample, sequenced in a study of patients and donors after allogeneic stem cell transplantation. TCRdb reprocessed the RT-PCR reads via MiXCR and lists one record per CDR3 protein. Of tens of thousands of distinct CDR3 sequences listed, around 48% are singletons. Specimen: blood, either unsorted or a sorted T cell fraction (not recorded which). All receptors derive from a human donor who was either an allogeneic HSCT recipient or a stem cell or donor lymphocyte infusion donor (not recorded which). It is not recorded whose cells these are; they may come from a transplant donor. Both conserved end residues are trimmed from each CDR3.

length: 11
V: TRBV6-6
CDR3: ASSPGQDTEAF

length: 14
V: TRBV4-3
CDR3: ASSQVASSSGNTIY

length: 11
V: TRBV24-1
CDR3: ATRAGGDTEAF

length: 12
V: TRBV7-2
CDR3: ASSLSRGDQPQH

length: 14
V: TRBV15
CDR3: ATSTHDRGLSEKLF

length: 15
V: TRBV11-2
CDR3: ASSLGQAGTTNEKLF

length: 13
V: TRBV28
CDR3: ASSLWDFSGNTIY

length: 12
V: TRBV2
CDR3: ASSPQVNPTEAF

length: 12
V: TRBV28
CDR3: ASRLRGRGQPQH

length: 14
V: TRBV27
CDR3: ASSPGTGDVGQPQH

length: 14
V: TRBV12-3/TRBV12-4
CDR3: ASIYGTGGANTEAF

length: 10
V: TRBV6-5
CDR3: ASRKAGGPQY

length: 12
V: TRBV5-5
CDR3: ASSTGQGPYEQY

length: 12
V: TRBV6-5
CDR3: ASKGQGAVEKLF

length: 13
V: TRBV29-1
CDR3: SVRALYTANYGYT

length: 11
V: TRBV12-3/TRBV12-4
CDR3: ASTKTANYGYT

length: 13
V: TRBV13
CDR3: ASSSYRASSYEQY

length: 11
V: TRBV3-1
CDR3: ASSLSNRETQY

length: 11
V: TRBV27
CDR3: ASGGHLNTEAF

length: 12
V: TRBV29-1
CDR3: SVEEGKRDTEAF

length: 12
V: TRBV6-1
CDR3: ASSETDVGQPQH

length: 13
V: TRBV27
CDR3: ASSLRAGTNQPQH

length: 13
V: TRBV15
CDR3: ATSNLTGKDFGYT

length: 14
V: TRBV28
CDR3: ASSPPLVTDDSPLH

length: 13
V: TRBV6-5
CDR3: ASSYAAGGFYGYT

length: 16
V: TRBV21-1
CDR3: ASSIKARTGRPSTEAF

length: 13
V: TRBV20-1
CDR3: SARARDLPNTEAF

length: 15
V: TRBV24-1
CDR3: ATSDPLGGGGTGELF

length: 14
V: TRBV4-2
CDR3: ASSHVVGLVSYEQY

length: 13
V: TRBV5-1
CDR3: ASSLLEDLNSPLH

length: 13
V: TRBV7-8
CDR3: ASSPIWDSYNEQF

length: 15
V: TRBV7-9
CDR3: ASSPERGRAGSLQQY

length: 12
V: TRBV12-3/TRBV12-4
CDR3: ASSLGGRNNEQF

length: 12
V: TRBV18
CDR3: ASSPDRSNSPLH

length: 13
V: TRBV12-3/TRBV12-4
CDR3: ASSLRPGNNSPLH

length: 13
V: TRBV20-1
CDR3: SASTGSVSNQPQH

length: 12
V: TRBV6-2/TRBV6-3
CDR3: ASSYAGGRTEAF

length: 12
V: TRBV28
CDR3: ASSFGNSGNTIY

length: 13
V: TRBV20-1
CDR3: SATPASGGGNEQF

length: 12
V: TRBV9
CDR3: ASSVGFGNTEAF

length: 14
V: TRBV24-1
CDR3: ATSDSGTLNGGGYT

length: 9
V: TRBV7-9
CDR3: ASSPGPEQF

length: 11
V: TRBV7-3
CDR3: ASSLRSDTEAF

length: 11
V: TRBV4-2
CDR3: ASSQEQDTEAF

length: 11
V: TRBV2
CDR3: ASRDRGTYEQY

length: 12
V: TRBV20-1
CDR3: SAIVPRGTDTQY

length: 17
V: TRBV4-3
CDR3: ASSQQPAGSGFSGNTIY